The 3 T cell receptor beta chains below all came from one sample that was sequenced in a study of T cell responses to AZD1222 COVID-19 vaccine. The assay was immunoSEQ multiplex PCR, and TCRdb's table has in-frame clones only and misses some. The sample records 150,000 to 200,000 clones, roughly 87% being singletons. Here the sequenced sample was peripheral blood, taken on day 0 of AZD1222 vaccination. These receptors all come from an adult in good health.

This chain connects TRBV2 to TRBJ2-7; 7 bases agree with TRBD1. V gave up 6 bases and J gave up 2 bases; unmatched junction bases: 4. This CDR3 has 13 amino acids. Germline V gives CDR1 SNHLY, CDR2 FYNNEI. The CDR3 is CASSVGTAYEQYF. The DNA of the CDR3 is TGTGCCAGCAGCGTAGGGACAGCCTACGAGCAGTACTTC.

The rearrangement links TRBV5-6 to TRBJ1-2; 9 bases agree with TRBD1. The CDR3 consists of 15 residues. J was trimmed by 4 bases and V by 2 bases; bases with no gene match: 6. CDR1 is SGHDT and CDR2 is YYEEEE in the germline V gene. The chain's CDR3 is CASSLTGGLGYGYTF. CDR3 in DNA: TGTGCCAGCAGCTTAACAGGGGGCCTTGGCTATGGCTACACCTTC. Variable domain in full (rest from reference TRBV5-6 and TRBJ1-2): DAGVTQSPTHLIKTRGQQVTLRCSPKSGHDTVSWYQQALGQGPQFIFQYYEEEERQRGNFPDRFSGHQFPNYSSELNVNALLLGDSALYLCASSLTGGLGYGYTFGSGTRLTVV.

V is TRBV5-1 and J is TRBJ2-5; D could derive from TRBD1 or TRBD2 (5 bases each). CDR3 length: 13 residues. V was clipped by 4 bases and J by 5 bases, with 12 bases between them. Germline CDR1 reads SGHRS; CDR2 reads YFSETQ. CDR3 nucleotide sequence: TGCGCCAGCAGCGTGGGGGTTAGGGAGACCCAGTACTTC. As protein: CASSVGVRETQYF. Together with reference TRBV5-1 and TRBJ2-5, the CDR3 gives the full variable domain: KAGVTQTPRYLIKTRGQQVTLSCSPISGHRSVSWYQQTPGQGLQFLFEYFSETQRNKGNFPGRFSGRQFSNSRSEMNVSTLELGDSALYLCASSVGVRETQYFGPGTRLLVL.